This TCR beta chain is from a study of shared clonotypes between healthy human individuals. Study-level findings and limits: Memory subsets had estimated richness that was generally smaller than that of naive subsets.

Libraries were prepared by immunoSEQ multiplex PCR; TCRdb keeps only in-frame clonotypes and omits some of them. The sample carries approximately 1,000,000 clones, roughly 80% recorded once. The J segment lost 5 bases and the V segment lost 3 bases, leaving 5 bases of the junction unmatched. There are 15 residues in the CDR3. Germline CDR1 reads LNHDA; CDR2 reads SQIVND (reference sequence). In regard to this clone: Its antigen is not known.

Splitting of CD4+ cells produced CD45RA+ naive and CD45RA-negative memory subsets. The sequencing sample was made of memory CD4+ T cells from PBMCs. As for subset: CD45RA-negative fraction. This chain joins TRBV19 and TRBJ2-1; TRBD1 aligns across 9 bases. The sequence was obtained from a man between 18 and 29 years old in good health. Some clones in this sample may be carry-over from other donors' samples. CDR3 amino acids: CASSIRGQGDNEQFF. The DNA for the CDR3 is TGTGCCAGTAGTATTAGGGGACAGGGCGACAATGAGCAGTTCTTC.